This T cell receptor (beta chain) emerged from a study of cytomegalovirus exposure and HLA in healthy donors listed by TCRdb under 2017. Background for the entire study: An earlier analysis of more than 550 of the donors reported 276 Gb of sequence data and 117 million unique TCR beta sequences obtained from roughly 180 million T cells. Roughly 300 gigabases of sequencing data and approximately 92 million unique TCR sequences made up an early release that covered approximately 650 HLA-typed donors. Of the roughly 400 genotyped donors, 81% were placed in the genetic ancestry cluster associated with self-reported Caucasian donors. The study aimed to test whether cataloging public T cell receptors could reveal signatures of past pathogen exposure. The study used immunosequencing to profile the T cell repertoires of approximately 650 subjects and linked those repertoires to cytomegalovirus serostatus. Along with the roughly 610-subject first cohort, a separate validation cohort of more than 90 different subjects was used. To predict cytomegalovirus infection status, the study brought together high-throughput TCR immunosequencing, statistical association of individual TCRs with disease status, and machine learning. To study patterns of TCR occurrence, a later analysis re-analyzed previously published TCR beta repertoires from hundreds of donors and added high-resolution HLA genotyping. Rather than drawing on any new phenotypic data, the later analysis identified candidate immune exposures from TCR beta sequences and the way those sequences occurred across donors. An earlier analysis of about 620 of the donors applied high-throughput TCR beta sequencing to assess whether each TCR beta V gene segment acted as functional or pseudogenic. Donor age, sex, ethnicity and CMV serostatus were compiled together with the repertoire data. A later genetic analysis used genome-wide SNP genotypes for about three fifths of the 666 donors, treating that subset as a discovery cohort. All discovery cohort repertoires had been generated on a single sequencing platform. Both class I and class II loci were covered by HLA typing, at four-digit resolution. Typing coverage differed by locus: A, B, C, DRB1 and DQB1 were typed in about 620-630 donors, DQA1 in around 500, DPA1 in 606, and DPB1 in 400 to 480. Several DR-DQ haplotypes were treated as single units for association and clustering because of strong linkage in the cohort. On average, roughly 200,000 unique TCR beta nucleotide sequences were sequenced per donor among several hundred genotyped donors of the cohort, with around 19% of those sequences being non-productive. What the authors observed across the whole study: In a later analysis, several top co-occurrence clusters were reported to appear linked to parvovirus B19, influenza, CMV and Epstein-Barr virus. The sequencing pipeline was judged likely to have produced a cluster of highly shared sequence variants as a technical artifact. In vitro tests confirmed that three of the cytomegalovirus-associated TCR beta chains recognize cytomegalovirus antigens. In this cohort, only TCR beta chains were sequenced, and detectable features were limited by the absence of alpha or paired-chain data. Assigning TCR associations to individual alleles was difficult when HLA alleles, especially DR and DQ, strongly co-occurred. Because counts were too low, seventeen rarely observed V segments, including chromosome 9 orphons, were left out of the earlier analysis of roughly 600 of the donors. Immune exposure information for the cohort was limited to CMV serostatus. Compared with the roughly 710-donor mean, donors in an Asian-associated ancestry cluster had fewer N-insertions in productive TCRs, according to a later genetic analysis. In a later analysis, most CMV-associated TCR beta chains were found to appear HLA-restricted, with HLA associations seemingly driven largely by CMV exposure. A total of 150 to 200 TCR beta chains were listed by the study as associated with cytomegalovirus. Correlated functional status among segregating V segments might be attributable to linkage disequilibrium, but an unknown experimental factor could not be ruled out. Sequencing depth was assumed to be roughly uniform across donors in the presence/absence analyses, though that assumption may not hold. The 87-base-pair reads could not distinguish some IMGT-functional V segments, including TRBV6-2 and TRBV6-3, so those segments were excluded. The classifier was reported to diagnose cytomegalovirus status with high specificity and sensitivity in both the original and validation cohorts. A later analysis associated about 18,000 TCR beta sequences with specific HLA alleles at a false discovery rate of 0.05. Compared with equally common non-associated chains, HLA-associated TCR beta chains in a later analysis were more clonally expanded and had lower generation probabilities. The authors suggested that the approach could potentially be extended to other disease states and immunological phenotypes. In an earlier analysis of about 540 of the donors, most TCR beta V segments were observed in productive rearrangements about 87% or about 30% of the time, broadly matching IMGT annotations. In a later genetic analysis, a missense DCLRE1C variant was associated with V-gene and J-gene trimming of TCR beta chains, and the association was replicated in an independent cohort. In a later analysis, TCR association rates were found to vary across HLA loci, with the most associated TCRs seen for DRB1 alleles and the fewest for HLA-C alleles. Because HLA typing was unavailable for some donors at each locus, only the typed subset was used in association tests. A further reported finding was that TCR beta sequences accurately predicted the HLA-A and HLA-B alleles for most subjects in the first cohort. Most TCR sequences were observed very rarely across donors, whereas some public TCRs were present in many individuals.

CDR1 and CDR2, looked up from the germline V gene, are KGHSH and LQKENI. Germline trimming: 3 bases from V, 0 bases from J; junction bases outside gene matches: 6. The CDR3 runs 18 amino acids, cysteine and phenylalanine included. Of all the DNA, just the CDR3 is kept, 54 bases in frame from base 1. The cohort was made up of several hundred healthy bone marrow donors. All cohort members were sampled while nominally healthy, although unrecorded immune exposures were likely present. The donor tested CMV seronegative and was one of the 352 seronegative cohort members. Every donor gave a peripheral blood sample, and the peripheral blood mononuclear cells from that sample were used for TCR beta sequencing. The Qiagen DNeasy Blood Extraction Kit was used to extract genomic DNA from the blood cell samples. Library creation used the immunoSEQ multiplex PCR assay. For the multiplex PCR, a mixture combining 60 forward primers for TCR Vbeta segments and 13 reverse primers for TCR Jbeta segments was used. The CDR3 region of rearranged TCR beta genes was amplified from genomic DNA by a multiplex PCR assay. On the Illumina HiSeq System, the amplified TCR beta libraries were sequenced as 87-base-pair reads. The authors processed their data as follows. In a later analysis, tens of millions of unique TCR beta chains were counted across the 666 repertoires, and roughly 9.9 million of these chains were shared by at least two donors. To remove PCR and sequencing errors, raw reads were error-corrected and collapsed into unique sequences using a nearest-neighbor algorithm that merged closely related sequences. Alignment of CDR3 sequences to IMGT reference sequences was used to assign V, D and J gene segments. For a sequence to be retained, at least a six-nucleotide match to both a V gene segment and a J gene segment was required. Rearrangements were called productive when the CDR3 lacked stop codons and stayed in frame with V and J; all others were non-productive. CDR3 was defined according to IMGT convention as the region running from the second conserved V-encoded cysteine to the conserved J-encoded phenylalanine. The earlier analysis of 450 to 750 of the donors excluded any sequence lacking an unambiguous match to a single V gene segment. In an earlier analysis of several hundred of the donors, V segments were called functional above 56.7% productive rearrangements and were called segregating when the between-donor standard deviation exceeded 5%. A statistical classification framework was developed to diagnose cytomegalovirus status using the catalog of TCR beta chain sequences. V and J gene assignment, in a later analysis, came from comparing TCR nucleotide sequences with IMGT/GENE-DB human TR gene sequences. In a later analysis, CDR3 sequences and most-parsimonious VDJ recombination scenarios were assigned using the TCRdist pipeline. In a later analysis, every TCR beta chain was defined by the combination of its CDR3 amino acid sequence and its V-gene family, and reads without a unique V-gene family were dropped. As a way to deal with suspected cross-contamination and a sequencing artifact, a later analysis dropped under 600 nucleotide sequences that were highly shared and had low generation probability. A later analysis calculated a clonal expansion index for each public chain from normalized within-repertoire ranks of inferred template counts. Generation probabilities in a later analysis came from a VDJ recombination model fitted to out-of-frame rearrangements, and those results were checked against IGoR. In a later analysis, TCR-TCR, TCR-HLA and TCR-CMV co-occurrence was scored with hypergeometric tests, and a repertoire-size bias correction was applied to TCR pairs. False discovery rates were estimated in a later analysis by permuting HLA or CMV assignments 20 times. In a later analysis, co-occurring TCRs were grouped using DBSCAN, and TCRdist sequence similarity was added for clustering within HLA-allele-positive subsets. Co-occurrence clustering excluded repertoires with fewer than 30,000 or more than 120,000 public chains, plus five with anomalous nucleotide sharing. In TCRdb, the immuneACCESS table is reduced to in-frame sequences with V and J assigned. These tables do not hold every clone; where another copy was compared, an unresolved V gene accounts for under half, and the others remain unexplained. That table gives V, J and clone size, and the DNA gave D and trimming. This sample lists more than 55,000 clones; roughly 83% were detected once. The ten largest account for more than 3.5% of the sample.

As concerns this clone: What this receptor recognizes is not known. No base-level quality is on record; no much larger clone is a single base apart.

This chain joins TRBV18 to TRBJ1-4, with 11 middle bases fitting TRBD1. The clonotype was recovered from a man aged 30-40 years in good health and CMV-seronegative. The sample comprised PBMCs. Here the CDR3 is given as CASSPVPGQGATNEKLFF. DNA sequence: TGTGCCAGCTCACCGGTCCCGGGACAGGGGGCAACTAATGAAAAACTGTTTTTT.